The 21 T cell receptor beta chains below were found in one sample sequenced in a study of neoadjuvant anti-PD-1 for oral cavity cancer. TCRdb's table, derived via immunoSEQ multiplex PCR, lists solely in-frame clones and lacks some. The sample comprises 15,000 or so clones, about 60% of which are singletons, and around 2% rests with the top ten. Material: PBMCs, obtained before nivolumab (anti-PD-1) treatment. These receptors originate from a person aged 35 to 85 with oral cavity squamous cell carcinoma.

In its sample, this clone was seen a few times. The V call is TRBV6-4, the J call TRBJ2-1, with 7 bases fitting TRBD2. The V gene's germline CDR1 is MRHNA and CDR2 SNTAGT. The length of the CDR3 is 14 residues. The V gene end was trimmed by 0 bases and the J gene end by 16 bases; junction bases not matched to a gene: 12. The CDR3 coding sequence is TGTGCCAGCAGTGACTCGATTGGCGGGAGCACCCGCTTCTTC. Translating gives CASSDSIGGSTRFF.

The chain couples TRBV6-1 to TRBJ2-6, with D perhaps TRBD2 (6 bases). Trimming left V 11 bases short and J 0 bases short, with 14 bases between. The V gene's germline CDR1 is MNHNS and CDR2 SASEGT. CDR3 size: 15 residues. CDR3 nucleotide sequence: TGTGCCGTTGCGACGGGGGTCTCTGGGGCCAACGTCCTGACTTTC. The encoded protein is CAVATGVSGANVLTF.

This chain uses TRBV5-4 with TRBJ2-3; D is perhaps TRBD2 (5 bases). The V end was cut by 4 bases, the J end by 0 bases, with 9 bases between. The CDR3 contains 14 residues. Germline V gene lookup returns CDR1 SGHNT and CDR2 YYREEE (reference sequence). DNA for the CDR3: TGTGCCAGCAGCCAAAGCGGAAGCACAGATACGCAGTATTTT. It yields the protein CASSQSGSTDTQYF.

This clone was recorded only once. For the CDR3, the DNA is TGTGCCAGCAGCTTAACATCCGGGACAGGGCGAGGAGATACGCAGTATTTT. This translates into CASSLTSGTGRGDTQYF. This chain joins TRBV7-9 and TRBJ2-3, with 9 bases lining up with TRBD1. This CDR3 contains 17 residues. Germline loops: CDR1 SEHNR, CDR2 FQNEAQ (reference sequence). J lost 5 bases, V lost 2 bases, and 11 bases had no gene match.

V usage is TRBV18 and J usage is TRBJ2-7; D is perhaps TRBD2 (6 bases). The CDR3 runs to 15 residues. Trimming shortened V by 3 bases and J by 0 bases, and 12 bases separated the two germline ends. The V gene's germline CDR1 is KGHSH and CDR2 LQKENI. As DNA, the CDR3 is TGTGCCAGCTCACCTCCCGGGGGAGCCTCCTACGAGCAGTACTTC. Its protein product is CASSPPGGASYEQYF.

The chain links TRBV27 to TRBJ1-2; 9 bases align to TRBD1. V lost 4 bases, J lost 6 bases, and 12 bases stayed unmatched. This CDR3 is 16 amino acids long. From germline, CDR1 is MNHEY and CDR2 SMNVEV (reference sequence). The CDR3 region is CASSYQGTGKPHGYTF. The CDR3 bases are TGTGCCAGCAGTTACCAGGGGACAGGGAAGCCTCATGGCTACACCTTC.

The chain has TRBV5-4 and TRBJ2-5, with 10 bases aligning to TRBD2. Germline CDR1 and CDR2: SGHNT and YYREEE (reference sequence). The CDR3 extends over 16 amino acids. Germline trimming cut 0 bases from V and 6 bases from J; bases unmatched to any gene: 8. Here the CDR3 reads CASSLEERGGGKTQYF. The CDR3 nucleotides read TGTGCCAGCAGCTTGGAAGAGCGGGGGGGCGGGAAGACCCAGTACTTC.

This clone occurred a few times. The rearrangement links TRBV10-3 to TRBJ1-1; D not certain. There are 15 residues in the CDR3. Trimming left V 3 bases short and J 7 bases short, with 18 bases between. Germline V gene lookup returns CDR1 ENHRY and CDR2 SYGVKD. The CDR3 DNA reads TGTGCCATCAGTGAAGGAGCAGCCCTAGGTAATGAAGCTTTCTTT. It is translated as CAISEGAALGNEAFF.

Concerning this clone itself: The junction does not match germline at one end; this may be a read error. This chain links TRBV6-4 with TRBJ2-3; 7 bases match TRBD1. Germline V lookup: CDR1 MRHNA, CDR2 SNTAGT. This CDR3 spans 13 amino acids. The CDR3 DNA is TGTGCCAGCAGTAACTCACAGGGGGATACGCAGTATTTT. As protein: CASSNSQGDTQYF.

V usage is TRBV21-1 and J usage is TRBJ2-1; the D call of TRBD2 is as the table states it, not checked on the DNA. TRBV21-1 is recorded as a pseudogene. CDR3 length equals 10 residues. Here the CDR3 DNA reads TGTGCCAGCAGCTTCTTCCGGCAGTTCTTC. It encodes CASSFFRQFF.

This clone was counted between two and nine times. The rearrangement links TRBV5-8 to TRBJ1-4; no reliable D call. With 4 bases removed from V and 5 bases from J, the gap between germline ends came to 18 bases. Germline values: CDR1 SGHTS, CDR2 YDEGEE. This CDR3 comprises 16 residues. The CDR3: CASSLPAVYSNEKLFF. CDR3 bases: TGTGCCAGCAGCCTCCCGGCGGTCTATTCAAATGAAAAACTGTTTTTT.

The rearrangement links TRBV15 to TRBJ2-7, with 7 bases that match TRBD2. The germline V gene encodes CDR1 LNHNV and CDR2 YYDKDF (reference sequence). CDR3 length equals 16 residues. Trimming removed 1 base from V and 0 bases from J; junction bases left unmatched: 6. The CDR3 DNA sequence: TGTGCCACCAGCAGAGGATGGGGGGAGGGCTCCTACGAGCAGTACTTC. As protein: CATSRGWGEGSYEQYF.

V gene TRBV7-9 combines with J gene TRBJ1-4, with D maybe TRBD1 (6 bases). This CDR3 spans 14 amino acids. V dropped 3 bases and J dropped 6 bases, with 11 bases sitting between them. In germline, CDR1 is SEHNR, CDR2 FQNEAQ (reference sequence). DNA of the CDR3: TGTGCCAGCAGCTTTACACAGGGACATGAAAAACTGTTTTTT. It translates to CASSFTQGHEKLFF.

The chain links TRBV10-2 to TRBJ1-3, with D perhaps TRBD1 (5 bases). Germline V CDR1 and CDR2: WSHSY, SAAADI. Between the trimmed V and J ends, which lost 2 bases and 0 bases, there was a span of 11 bases. The CDR3 length is 16 residues. CDR3 sequence: CASSETAGLSGNTIYF. The DNA for the CDR3 is TGCGCCAGCAGTGAGACGGCAGGGCTCTCTGGAAACACCATATATTTT.

The rearrangement joins TRBV19 to TRBJ2-1; D uncertain. CDR1 is LNHDA, CDR2 SQIVND, per germline (reference sequence). Trimming took 7 bases from V and 3 from J, leaving 16 bases between them. The CDR3 extends over 15 amino acids. CDR3 DNA sequence: TGTGCCAGTACCCCGACCGGCGGAGTCTACAATGAGCAGTTCTTC. It translates to CASTPTGGVYNEQFF.

Concerning this clone: At one end, the junction sequence differs from germline, possibly due to a read error. This rearrangement joins TRBV2 to TRBJ1-1; 7 nucleotides align to TRBD1. The CDR3 length is 14 residues. Germline CDR1 is SNHLY and CDR2 is FYNNEI. The DNA for the CDR3 is TGTGCCAGCAGAGAAGGGGGCGCGTACACTGAAGCTTTCTTT. This gives the protein CASREGGAYTEAFF.

The chain joins TRBV14 to TRBJ2-2, with D perhaps TRBD1 (5 bases). The CDR3 is made up of 14 amino acids. Germline V gene data show CDR1 as SGHDN and CDR2 as FVKESK. V lost 3 bases to trimming and J lost 2 bases, with 7 bases between them. For the CDR3, the DNA is TGTGCCAGCAGCCACCAGGGAAACACCGGGGAGCTGTTTTTT. Translated, it gives CASSHQGNTGELFF.

The rearrangement joins TRBV4-2 to TRBJ2-7; TRBD2 might be the D (6 bases). This CDR3 comprises 13 residues. Looked up from germline, CDR1 is LGHNA and CDR2 is YNFKEQ. Trimming removed 8 bases at V and 1 base at J, with 12 bases between. CDR3 bases: TGTGCCAGCCGCCCCGGGGGATCCTACGAGCAGTACTTC. Translating gives CASRPGGSYEQYF.

The V and J genes are TRBV15 and TRBJ2-2; TRBD2 might be the D (6 bases). The CDR3 contains 15 residues. Trimming shortened V by 1 base and J by 2 bases, and 8 bases separated the two germline ends. Germline V gene data show CDR1 as LNHNV and CDR2 as YYDKDF (reference sequence). CDR3 region: CATSRGGTNTGELFF. The CDR3 DNA reads TGTGCCACCAGCAGAGGAGGGACTAACACCGGGGAGCTGTTTTTT.

The chain couples TRBV6-5 to TRBJ1-4, with 7 bases identical to TRBD1. Germline lookup yields CDR1 MNHEY and CDR2 SVGAGI. The V gene end was trimmed by 6 bases and the J gene end by 5 bases; junction bases not matched to a gene: 3. The length of the CDR3 is 13 residues. In nucleotides, the CDR3 is TGTGCCAGCAGGGAGACAGGGAATGAAAAACTGTTTTTT. The encoded protein is CASRETGNEKLFF.

This clone was picked up a small number of times. J is TRBJ1-1 and V is TRBV10-1; 7 bases agree with TRBD1. The CDR3 has 15 residues. From germline, CDR1 is WNHNN and CDR2 SYGVQD (reference sequence). V trimming: 5 bases; J trimming: 0 bases; junction bases outside the gene matches: 6. For the CDR3, the DNA is TGCGCCAGCAGTATGGGACAGCTCATGAACACTGAAGCTTTCTTT. Protein: CASSMGQLMNTEAFF.